This T cell receptor beta chain was sequenced in a study of blood T cell repertoires in COVID-19. Looking at the study overall: The cDNA or gDNA used as material had been derived from T cells, B-cell-depleted T cells, or PBMCs.

Trimming shortened V by 3 bases and J by 3 bases, and 12 bases separated the two germline ends. Germline V gene sequence: CDR1 SNHLY, CDR2 FYNNEI. The CDR3 covers 15 residues. Authors' data handling: Amplification with reference gene primers provided the estimates of nucleated cell counts. The method was immunoSEQ multiplex PCR; TCRdb's version includes in-frame clones alone and lacks a portion of them. From that table come the V and J calls and clone size; the DNA was used to work out D and trimming. The sample contains approximately 140,000 clones, 84% of which appear only once. Source material: peripheral blood. This clonotype originated in a man aged 65-85 years with acute or convalescent COVID-19. The genes are TRBV2 and TRBJ2-4; D possibly corresponds to TRBD1 (5 bases). The CDR3 nucleotides read TGTGCCAGCAGTGACAGGGAAGCAGTCAAAAACATTCAGTACTTC. This codes for CASSDREAVKNIQYF.